This passage covers 19 T cell receptor beta chains from one sample sequenced in a study of T cell responses to AZD1222 COVID-19 vaccine. Profiling relied on immunoSEQ multiplex PCR, and the TCRdb table lists in-frame clones only, not all of them. This repertoire shows some 150,000 clones, 90% found once; its top ten account for around 18%. The material sequenced was peripheral blood, taken on day 0 of AZD1222 vaccination. The receptors shown here come from an adult in good health.

This clone was detected only a few times. The CDR3 reads CASSFWGRGTSYNEQFF. The CDR3 DNA reads as TGTGCCAGCAGCTTTTGGGGGAGGGGCACTTCCTACAATGAGCAGTTCTTC. The chain carries TRBV7-3 and TRBJ2-1; 7 nucleotides match TRBD2. Germline CDR1 is SGHTA and CDR2 is FQGTGA. The CDR3 has 17 residues. With 3 bases clipped from V and 1 base from J, the junction kept 9 bases outside the gene matches.

The gene calls are TRBV29-1 and TRBJ2-3; no definite D call. This CDR3 is built from 11 residues. V lost 3 bases, J lost 3 bases, and 4 bases lay in between. From germline, CDR1 is SQVTM and CDR2 ANQGSEA. The CDR3 DNA is TGCAGCGTTGATAGGACAGATACGCAGTATTTT. It translates to CSVDRTDTQYF.

This clone was detected only once. The rearrangement joins TRBV19 to TRBJ1-3; D call uncertain. This CDR3 region has 15 residues. Germline lookup yields CDR1 LNHDA and CDR2 SQIVND (reference sequence). With 4 bases removed from V and 1 base from J, the gap between germline ends came to 11 bases. The CDR3 loop is CASSNQAGSGNTIYF. The CDR3 region has the DNA TGTGCCAGTAGTAATCAGGCCGGGTCTGGAAACACCATATATTTT.

The gene calls are TRBV10-3 and TRBJ2-5; D is possibly TRBD1 (6 bases). Trimming removed 8 bases from V and 4 bases from J, with 8 bases in between. This CDR3 region has 11 residues. Germline CDR1 and CDR2: ENHRY and SYGVKD. The DNA of the CDR3 is TGTGCCATCCGGGACACAGAGACCCAGTACTTC. Protein sequence: CAIRDTETQYF.

The rearrangement joins TRBV12-3 or TRBV12-4 to TRBJ2-1, with TRBD2 matching over 11 bases. V gave up 5 bases and J gave up 13 bases; unmatched junction bases: 7. CDR3 length equals 13 residues. CDR3 in amino acids: CASSPPTSGRQFF. In DNA form, the CDR3 reads TGTGCCAGCAGTCCCCCCACTAGCGGGAGACAGTTCTTC.

This CDR3 reads CASSVATGGIYEQYF. Here the CDR3 DNA reads TGTGCCAGCAGCGTAGCTACGGGGGGCATTTACGAGCAGTACTTC. This chain connects TRBV9 to TRBJ2-7; weak D call: TRBD2 (7 bases). The V end was cut by 0 bases, the J end by 4 bases, with 14 bases between. Germline V lookup: CDR1 SGDLS, CDR2 YYNGEE. CDR3 length: 15 residues. Full variable domain (rest looked up from reference TRBV9 and TRBJ2-7): DSGVTQTPKHLITATGQRVTLRCSPRSGDLSVYWYQQSLDQGLQFLIQYYNGEERAKGNILERFSAQQFPDLHSELNLSSLELGDSALYFCASSVATGGIYEQYFGPGTRLTVT.

V gene TRBV10-2 combines with J gene TRBJ1-6; 7 nucleotides agree with TRBD1. The ends lost 8 bases at V and 6 bases at J; junction bases unmatched: 7. This CDR3 has 14 amino acids. Germline values: CDR1 WSHSY, CDR2 SAAADI. The DNA for the CDR3 is TGCGCCAGCCGTACCGGGACAGCTAATTCACCCCTCCACTTT. It translates to CASRTGTANSPLHF.

This chain connects TRBV6-2 or TRBV6-3 to TRBJ2-7; no definite D call. Trimming removed 6 bases at V and 2 bases at J, with 20 bases between. CDR1 is MNHEY, CDR2 SVGEGT, per germline. The length of the CDR3 is 16 residues. CDR3 in DNA: TGTGCCAGCAGCCCCACCCCGATCAGACTTACCTACGAGCAGTACTTC. Translated, it gives CASSPTPIRLTYEQYF.

V and J are TRBV9 and TRBJ2-1; the match to TRBD2 covers 10 bases. V dropped 0 bases and J dropped 1; count of bases not matched to a gene: 10. Germline CDR1 is SGDLS and CDR2 is YYNGEE. The CDR3 has 19 residues. CDR3 loop: CASSVENSGGPWSYNEQFF. CDR3 sequence (DNA): TGTGCCAGCAGCGTAGAGAATAGCGGGGGGCCCTGGTCCTACAATGAGCAGTTCTTC.

Note on this clone: The junction departs from germline at one end; a sequencing error may be responsible. DNA of the CDR3: TGTGCCAGCAGCCTAGCGTCCCGGGACAGGGTTCGGTATGGCTACACCTTC. Its protein product is CASSLASRDRVRYGYTF. The chain has TRBV7-2 and TRBJ1-2, with 9 bases that match TRBD1. Looked up from germline, CDR1 is SGHTA and CDR2 is FQGNSA. The CDR3 covers 17 residues.

The chain recombines TRBV15 with TRBJ2-5, with D unresolved. CDR1 is LNHNV, CDR2 YYDKDF, per germline (reference sequence). Trimming cost V 0 bases and J 1 base, with 12 bases left between them. CDR3 length equals 16 residues. For the CDR3, the DNA is TGTGCCACCAGCAGAGATCGAGCGAGCCTCCAAGAGACCCAGTACTTC. It yields the protein CATSRDRASLQETQYF.

V gene TRBV5-8 combines with J gene TRBJ1-4, with D possibly TRBD1 on 5 matching bases. Trimming pared 2 bases from V and 8 bases from J, leaving 19 bases between. This CDR3 spans 16 amino acids. Germline V gives CDR1 SGHTS, CDR2 YDEGEE. In DNA, the CDR3 is TGTGCCAGCAGCTTCGACCGGGCCGACAAGGGGGAAAAACTGTTTTTT. Its protein product is CASSFDRADKGEKLFF.

The V call is TRBV19, the J call TRBJ1-2, with D possibly TRBD1 on 6 matching bases. Trimming stripped 5 bases from V and 1 base from J, with 17 bases between. Germline lookup yields CDR1 LNHDA and CDR2 SQIVND (reference sequence). The CDR3 loop spans 16 amino acids. The CDR3 sequence is CASSLKTGTFNYGYTF. Here the CDR3 DNA reads TGTGCCAGTAGTCTCAAGACAGGAACCTTTAACTATGGCTACACCTTC.

The J gene is TRBJ2-2, the V gene TRBV2; D unresolved. The V and J ends lost 3 bases and 4 bases respectively, with 6 bases between them. Germline CDR1 is SNHLY and CDR2 is FYNNEI. The CDR3 contains 13 residues. This chain's CDR3 is CASSELGTGELFF. The CDR3 nucleotides read TGTGCCAGCAGTGAGCTCGGCACCGGGGAGCTGTTTTTT.

This chain links TRBV3-1 (or the pseudogene TRBV3-2) with TRBJ2-5; the D gene is possibly TRBD2 (6 bases). The CDR3 length is 16 residues. Trimming shortened V by 4 bases and J by 0 bases, and 15 bases separated the two germline ends. Germline V gives CDR1 LGHDT, CDR2 YNNKEL (reference sequence). The CDR3 nucleotides are TGTGCCAGCAGCCTATTTGGCGGGATTAACCAAGAGACCCAGTACTTC. Protein: CASSLFGGINQETQYF.

The chain couples TRBV9 to TRBJ1-4; D remains ambiguous. This CDR3 has 13 residues. Between the trimmed V and J ends, which lost 3 bases and 7 bases, there was a span of 10 bases. Germline lookup yields CDR1 SGDLS and CDR2 YYNGEE. The CDR3 coding sequence is TGTGCCAGCAGCGAACTATCGCTTGAAAAACTGTTTTTT. Protein sequence: CASSELSLEKLFF.

The chain couples TRBV9 to TRBJ2-1; TRBD2 matches 11 bases. In germline, CDR1 is SGDLS, CDR2 YYNGEE. The CDR3 contains 16 residues. V was clipped by 0 bases and J by 8 bases; unmatched bases: 7. The DNA of the CDR3 is TGTGCCAGCAGCGTAGGGGCTAGCGGGAGGCTCCATGAGCAGTTCTTC. It yields the protein CASSVGASGRLHEQFF.

The chain is built from TRBV19 and TRBJ1-2; 9 bases match TRBD1. The CDR3 spans 14 residues. Germline V gene data show CDR1 as LNHDA and CDR2 as SQIVND (reference sequence). The J segment lost 8 bases and the V segment lost 7 bases, leaving 11 bases of the junction unmatched. The CDR3 protein is CASTIRDRAGGYTF. The CDR3 region has the DNA TGTGCCAGTACCATTCGGGACAGGGCTGGCGGCTACACCTTC.

This chain links TRBV9 with TRBJ1-2; TRBD1 might be the D (6 bases). This CDR3 has 14 residues. Trimming took 5 bases from V and 5 from J, leaving 16 bases between them. Per germline, CDR1 SGDLS and CDR2 YYNGEE. The CDR3 nucleotides are TGTGCCAGCAGAACCGGGACATCTACTTATGGCTACACCTTC. It yields the protein CASRTGTSTYGYTF.